This T cell receptor (beta chain) originates from a study of T cells after yellow fever vaccination. As concerns this clonotype: Antigen specificity is unknown.

Each CDR3 protein gets one entry after TCRdb re-called the 5' RACE reads with MiXCR. The table has hundreds of thousands of distinct CDR3 sequences, about 12% seen once. The germline gives CDR1 GTSNPN, CDR2 SVGIG (reference sequence). V was pared by 2 bases and J by 10 bases, with 18 bases between. The CDR3 runs to 14 residues. Findings and limits, study-wide: Abundant clonotypes from the bulk population could contaminate FACS-sorted repertoires.

The sequences come from PBMCs, collected on the day of the yellow fever booster vaccination. The V gene is TRBV30, the J gene TRBJ2-1; tentative D call: TRBD2 (6 bases). This TCR came from a young man who received the YFV17D yellow fever vaccine. This CDR3 is CAWSLGGGHREQFF. For the CDR3, the DNA is TGTGCCTGGAGTCTGGGGGGAGGTCACCGCGAGCAGTTCTTC.